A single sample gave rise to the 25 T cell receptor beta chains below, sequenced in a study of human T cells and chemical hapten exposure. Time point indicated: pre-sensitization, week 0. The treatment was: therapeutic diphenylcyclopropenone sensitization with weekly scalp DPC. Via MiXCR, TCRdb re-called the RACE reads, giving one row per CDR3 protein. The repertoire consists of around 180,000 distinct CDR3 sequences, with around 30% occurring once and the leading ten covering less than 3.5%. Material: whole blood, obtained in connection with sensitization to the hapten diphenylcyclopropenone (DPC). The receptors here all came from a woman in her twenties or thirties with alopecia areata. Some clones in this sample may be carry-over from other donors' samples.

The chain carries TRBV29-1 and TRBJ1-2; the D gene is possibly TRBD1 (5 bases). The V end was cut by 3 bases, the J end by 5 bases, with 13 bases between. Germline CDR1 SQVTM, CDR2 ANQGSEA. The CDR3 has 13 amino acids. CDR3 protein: CSVDNRDLYGYTF. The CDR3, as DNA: TGCAGCGTTGATAATCGGGACTTATATGGCTACACCTTC.

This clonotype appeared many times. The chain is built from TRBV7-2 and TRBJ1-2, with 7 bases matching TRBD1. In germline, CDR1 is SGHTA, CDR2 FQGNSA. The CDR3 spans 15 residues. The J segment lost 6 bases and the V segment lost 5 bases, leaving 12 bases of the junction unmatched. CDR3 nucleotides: TGTGCCAGCAGCCCCCAAGACAGGGTTGGCCATGGCTACACCTTC. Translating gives CASSPQDRVGHGYTF.

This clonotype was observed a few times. CDR3 sequence reads: CASRGDRGPTDTQYF. CDR3 in DNA: TGTGCCAGCAGGGGGGACAGGGGGCCCACAGATACGCAGTATTTT. The rearrangement uses TRBV2 and TRBJ2-3, with 12 bases matching TRBD1. In germline, CDR1 is SNHLY, CDR2 FYNNEI. CDR3 length: 15 amino acids. V gave up 6 bases and J gave up 2 bases; unmatched junction bases: 3.

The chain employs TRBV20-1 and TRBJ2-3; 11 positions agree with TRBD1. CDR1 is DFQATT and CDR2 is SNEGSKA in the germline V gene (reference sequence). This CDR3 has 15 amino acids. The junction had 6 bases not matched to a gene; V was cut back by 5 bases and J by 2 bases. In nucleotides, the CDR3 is TGCAGTGCTGAGGACAGGGGGCGACCCACAGATACGCAGTATTTT. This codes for CSAEDRGRPTDTQYF.

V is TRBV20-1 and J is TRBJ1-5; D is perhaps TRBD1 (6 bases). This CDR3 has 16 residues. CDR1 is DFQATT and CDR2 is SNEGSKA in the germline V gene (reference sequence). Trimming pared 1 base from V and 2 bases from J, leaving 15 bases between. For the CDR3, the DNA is TGCAGTGCTAGAGTGCTACAGGGATCGGGCAATCAGCCCCAGCATTTT. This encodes CSARVLQGSGNQPQHF.

The DNA of the CDR3 is TGTGCCAGCTCACCATCTCAGGGGGAGAGCTATGGCTACACCTTC. Encoded protein: CASSPSQGESYGYTF. V and J are TRBV18 and TRBJ1-2; 7 bases line up with TRBD1. Germline CDR1 is KGHSH and CDR2 is LQKENI. CDR3 length: 15 amino acids. V lost 2 bases to trimming and J lost 4 bases; unmatched junction nucleotides: 7.

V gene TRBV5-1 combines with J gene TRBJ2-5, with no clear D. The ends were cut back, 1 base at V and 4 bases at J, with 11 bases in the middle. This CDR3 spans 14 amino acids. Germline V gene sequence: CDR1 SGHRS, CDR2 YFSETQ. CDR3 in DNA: TGCGCCAGCAGCTTGCGGCGCGGCGGAGAGACCCAGTACTTC. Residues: CASSLRRGGETQYF.

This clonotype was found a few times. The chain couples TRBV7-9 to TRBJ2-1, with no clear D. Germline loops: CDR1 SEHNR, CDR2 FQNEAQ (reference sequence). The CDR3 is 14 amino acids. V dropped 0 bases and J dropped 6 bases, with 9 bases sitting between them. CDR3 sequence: CASSLAPVPNEQFF. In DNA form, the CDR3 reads TGTGCCAGCAGCTTAGCTCCCGTCCCCAATGAGCAGTTCTTC.

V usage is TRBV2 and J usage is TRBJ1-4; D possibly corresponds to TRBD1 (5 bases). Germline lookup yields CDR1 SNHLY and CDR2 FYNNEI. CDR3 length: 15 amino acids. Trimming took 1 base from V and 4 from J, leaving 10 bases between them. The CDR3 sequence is CASSEEGPLNEKLFF. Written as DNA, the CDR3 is TGTGCCAGCAGTGAAGAGGGGCCGCTTAATGAAAAACTGTTTTTT.

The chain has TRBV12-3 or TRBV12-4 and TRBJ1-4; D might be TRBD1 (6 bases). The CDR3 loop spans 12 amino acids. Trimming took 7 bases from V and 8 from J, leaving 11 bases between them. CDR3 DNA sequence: TGTGCCAGCACTCATAGGGGGGAAAAACTGTTTTTT. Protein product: CASTHRGEKLFF.

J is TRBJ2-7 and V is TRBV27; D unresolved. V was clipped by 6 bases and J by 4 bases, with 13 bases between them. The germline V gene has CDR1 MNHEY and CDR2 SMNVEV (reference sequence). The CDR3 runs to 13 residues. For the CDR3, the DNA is TGTGCCAGCAGGGATAGATACAGATACGAGCAGTACTTC. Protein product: CASRDRYRYEQYF.

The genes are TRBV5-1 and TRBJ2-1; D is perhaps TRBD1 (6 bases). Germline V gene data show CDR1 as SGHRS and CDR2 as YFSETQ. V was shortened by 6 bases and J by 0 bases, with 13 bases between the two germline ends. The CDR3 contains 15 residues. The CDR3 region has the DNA TGCGCCAGCACCCCCCAGGGGAGCTCCTACAATGAGCAGTTCTTC. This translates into CASTPQGSSYNEQFF.

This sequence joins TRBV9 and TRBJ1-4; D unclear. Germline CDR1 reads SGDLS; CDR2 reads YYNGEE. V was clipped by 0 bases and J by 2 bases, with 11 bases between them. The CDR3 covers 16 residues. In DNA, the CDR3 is TGTGCCAGCAGCGTAGCCGCGGGGATGACTAATGAAAAACTGTTTTTT. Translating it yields CASSVAAGMTNEKLFF.

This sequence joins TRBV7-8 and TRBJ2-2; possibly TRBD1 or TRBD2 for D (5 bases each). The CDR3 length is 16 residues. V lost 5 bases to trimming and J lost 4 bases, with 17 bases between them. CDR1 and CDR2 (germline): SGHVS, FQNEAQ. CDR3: CASSPRAGSGTGELFF. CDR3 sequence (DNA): TGTGCCAGCAGCCCCAGGGCAGGGAGTGGCACCGGGGAGCTGTTTTTT.

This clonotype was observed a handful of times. CDR3 region: CATSRDQRFNEQFF. DNA for the CDR3: TGTGCCACCAGCAGAGATCAACGCTTCAATGAGCAGTTCTTC. This chain joins TRBV15 and TRBJ2-1; no reliable D call. V was trimmed by 0 bases and J by 6 bases, leaving 9 bases between them. This CDR3 has 14 amino acids. Looked up from germline, CDR1 is LNHNV and CDR2 is YYDKDF (reference sequence).

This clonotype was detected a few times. The CDR3 DNA sequence: TGTGCCATCAGTCAACCGCCGAATGAAAAACTGTTTTTT. Translation gives CAISQPPNEKLFF. This chain uses TRBV10-3 with TRBJ1-4, with no clear D. V shed 5 bases and J shed 5 bases, with 9 bases lying between them. Germline V gene lookup returns CDR1 ENHRY and CDR2 SYGVKD. CDR3 length: 13 amino acids.

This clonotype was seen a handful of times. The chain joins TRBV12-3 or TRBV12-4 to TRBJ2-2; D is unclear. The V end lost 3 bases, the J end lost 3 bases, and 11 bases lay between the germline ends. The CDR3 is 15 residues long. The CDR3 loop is CASSFRDLYTGELFF. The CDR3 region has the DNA TGTGCCAGCAGTTTCCGCGACTTGTACACCGGGGAGCTGTTTTTT.

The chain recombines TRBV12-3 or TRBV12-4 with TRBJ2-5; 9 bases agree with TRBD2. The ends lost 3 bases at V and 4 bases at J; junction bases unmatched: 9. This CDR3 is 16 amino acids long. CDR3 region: CASSLGAGGRIETQYF. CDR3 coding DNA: TGTGCCAGCAGTTTGGGGGCGGGAGGGCGGATAGAGACCCAGTACTTC.

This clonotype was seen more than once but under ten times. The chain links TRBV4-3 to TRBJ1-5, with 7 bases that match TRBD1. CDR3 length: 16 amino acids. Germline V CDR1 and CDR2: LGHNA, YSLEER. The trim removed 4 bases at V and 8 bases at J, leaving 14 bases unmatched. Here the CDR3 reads CASSPRTGRTGEPQHF. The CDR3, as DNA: TGCGCCAGCAGCCCCCGGACAGGACGAACTGGGGAGCCCCAGCATTTT.

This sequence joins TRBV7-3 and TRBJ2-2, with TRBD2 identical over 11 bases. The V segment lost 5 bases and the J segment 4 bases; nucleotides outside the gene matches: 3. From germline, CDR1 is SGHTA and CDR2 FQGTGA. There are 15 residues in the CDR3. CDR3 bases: TGTGCCAGCAGCCCGGGGACTAGCGGCACCGGGGAGCTGTTTTTT. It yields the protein CASSPGTSGTGELFF.

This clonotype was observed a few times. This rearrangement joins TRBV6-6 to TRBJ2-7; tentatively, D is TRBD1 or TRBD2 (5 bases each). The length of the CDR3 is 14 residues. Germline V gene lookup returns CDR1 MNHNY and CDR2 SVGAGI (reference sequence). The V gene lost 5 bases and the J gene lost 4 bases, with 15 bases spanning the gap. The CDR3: CASSRPGTSYEQYF. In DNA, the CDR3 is TGTGCCAGCAGTCGCCCCGGGACCTCGTACGAGCAGTACTTC.

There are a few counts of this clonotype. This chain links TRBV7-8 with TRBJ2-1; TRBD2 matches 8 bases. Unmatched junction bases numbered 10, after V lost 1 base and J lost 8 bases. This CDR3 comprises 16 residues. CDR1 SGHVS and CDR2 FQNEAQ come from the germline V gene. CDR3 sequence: CASSLGWTSRGDEQFF. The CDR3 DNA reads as TGTGCCAGCAGCTTAGGTTGGACTAGCCGGGGAGATGAGCAGTTCTTC.

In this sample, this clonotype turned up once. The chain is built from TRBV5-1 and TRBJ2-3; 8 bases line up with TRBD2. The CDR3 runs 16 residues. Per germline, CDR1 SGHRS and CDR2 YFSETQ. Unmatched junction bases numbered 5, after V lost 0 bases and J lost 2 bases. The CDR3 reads CASSLELAGSTDTQYF. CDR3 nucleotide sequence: TGCGCCAGCAGCTTGGAGCTAGCGGGTTCCACAGATACGCAGTATTTT. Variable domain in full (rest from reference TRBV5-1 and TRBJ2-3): KAGVTQTPRYLIKTRGQQVTLSCSPISGHRSVSWYQQTPGQGLQFLFEYFSETQRNKGNFPGRFSGRQFSNSRSEMNVSTLELGDSALYLCASSLELAGSTDTQYFGPGTRLTVL.

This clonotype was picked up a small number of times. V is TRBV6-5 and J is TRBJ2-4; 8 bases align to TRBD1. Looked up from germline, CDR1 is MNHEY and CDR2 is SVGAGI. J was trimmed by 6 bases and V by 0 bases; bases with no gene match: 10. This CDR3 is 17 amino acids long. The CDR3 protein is CASSYSGDGTGGNIQYF. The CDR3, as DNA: TGTGCCAGCAGTTACTCGGGCGATGGGACAGGAGGAAACATTCAGTACTTC.

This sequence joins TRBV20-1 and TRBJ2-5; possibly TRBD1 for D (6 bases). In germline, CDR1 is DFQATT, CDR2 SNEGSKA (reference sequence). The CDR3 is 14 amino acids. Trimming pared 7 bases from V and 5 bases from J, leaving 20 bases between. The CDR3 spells CSVRRDTRWETQYF. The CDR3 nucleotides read TGCAGTGTAAGAAGGGACACGAGGTGGGAGACCCAGTACTTC.